This TCR beta chain was obtained from a study of T cells in Graves' hyperthyroidism and ophthalmopathy. Researchers took RNA transcripts and amplified the TCR beta CDR3 regions from them. The primer set for the first-round RT-PCR of the TCR CDR3 was HTBI. TCRdb processed the multiplex PCR reads anew with MiXCR; each CDR3 protein has one entry. The table lists around 600,000 distinct CDR3 sequences, roughly 15% of them singletons. Germline V gene sequence: CDR1 GTSNPN, CDR2 SVGIG (reference sequence). After removal of 7 bases from V and 2 bases from J, the junction contained 9 bases not matched to a gene. This CDR3 comprises 15 residues. This clonotype appeared many times.

The sequence was collected from a woman in her forties or fifties with Graves' ophthalmopathy. Material for sequencing was blood. The V and J genes are TRBV30 and TRBJ2-5; TRBD2 matches 11 bases. The CDR3 protein is CAYSGLAGGQETQYF. The CDR3 DNA sequence: TGTGCCTATTCGGGGCTAGCGGGAGGACAAGAGACCCAGTACTTC.